One sample yielded the 4 T cell receptor beta chains listed below, sequenced in a study of breast tumors, draining lymph nodes, adjacent tissues (dated by TCRdb to about 2016). Lymph node samples were obtained from the axillary draining lymph nodes of breast cancer patients. Receptor amplification or capture employed multiplex PCR. Sequencing took place on an Illumina HiSeq 2000. TCRdb redid the processing of the public reads, applying fastp at Q25 and MiXCR, and retained in-frame beta chains. Merged by CDR3 protein, the rows form single entries marked with the most common genes and DNA. A total of 150,000 to 200,000 distinct CDR3 sequences appear in this sample, around 35% of them only once. The biggest ten clones account for about 3.8% of the sample. The sequencing sample was made of axillary lymph node tissue. These receptors were collected from a female donor with breast cancer. Some clones in this sample may be carry-over from other donors' samples.

With respect to this clonotype: Since a much larger clone is just one base distant, this may be a read error. The chain recombines TRBV6-1 with TRBJ2-7; D is uncertain. CDR3 length: 14 amino acids. Germline loops: CDR1 MNHNS, CDR2 SASEGT. V lost 8 bases, J lost 3 bases, and 17 bases lay in between. CDR3 residues: CASGQYQPYYEQYF. The CDR3 DNA reads TGTGCCAGCGGTCAATACCAGCCATACTACGAGCAGTACTTC.

For this clonotype: A single base separates this from a much larger clone, so it may be a read error. The V and J genes are TRBV6-5 and TRBJ2-1; no clear D. CDR1 MNHEY and CDR2 SVGAGI come from the germline V gene. The CDR3 spans 13 residues. The CDR3 nucleotides are TGTGCCAGCAGTTACCTCCCATTTAATGAGCAGTCCTTC. It is translated as CASSYLPFNEQSF.

This clonotype was seen more than once but under ten times. The rearrangement links TRBV3-1 to TRBJ2-1; TRBD2 matches 14 bases. The germline gives CDR1 LGHDT, CDR2 YNNKEL (reference sequence). J gave up 10 bases and V 2 bases, and 4 bases lay outside the gene matches. The CDR3 contains 15 residues. CDR3 DNA sequence: TGTGCCAGCAGCCAAACGGGACTAGCGGGGGCCGAGCAGTTCTTC. Translation gives CASSQTGLAGAEQFF.

This clonotype appeared many times. The chain has TRBV7-2 and TRBJ1-6; D remains unclear. The CDR3 length is 14 residues. The V gene's germline CDR1 is SGHTA and CDR2 FQGNSA. V lost 2 bases and J lost 8, with 10 bases in between. CDR3 bases: TGTGCCAGCAGCTTACGGGGTAGTGATTCACCCCTCCACTTT. Translating gives CASSLRGSDSPLHF.